This T cell receptor beta chain stems from a study of beta chain features in type 1 diabetes. CD4+ naive, central memory, regulatory and stem cell-like memory subsets were isolated by sorting on CD45RO/CCR7/CD25/CD127/CD95/CD27. Purities over 95% were achieved in all sorted populations. Reverse transcribing all isolated RNA meant expressed TCRB transcripts were sequenced. Produced via immunoSEQ multiplex PCR; TCRdb's table is partial and in-frame only. The profile covers 150,000 or so clones, with 9.2% appearing a single time and 0.68% taken by the ten largest. The CDR3 is 15 residues long. In germline, CDR1 is MDHEN, CDR2 SYDVKM. The V end was cut by 5 bases, the J end by 4 bases, with 18 bases between.

This chain connects TRBV28 to TRBJ2-7; a weak D match, TRBD1 (6 bases). Sample: central memory CD4+ T cells from blood. The TCR originated in a man aged 18 to 30 in good health. The CDR3 loop reads CASSDPGTSGYEQYF. Written as DNA, the CDR3 is TGTGCCAGCAGTGACCCCGGGACAAGTGGGTACGAGCAGTACTTC.